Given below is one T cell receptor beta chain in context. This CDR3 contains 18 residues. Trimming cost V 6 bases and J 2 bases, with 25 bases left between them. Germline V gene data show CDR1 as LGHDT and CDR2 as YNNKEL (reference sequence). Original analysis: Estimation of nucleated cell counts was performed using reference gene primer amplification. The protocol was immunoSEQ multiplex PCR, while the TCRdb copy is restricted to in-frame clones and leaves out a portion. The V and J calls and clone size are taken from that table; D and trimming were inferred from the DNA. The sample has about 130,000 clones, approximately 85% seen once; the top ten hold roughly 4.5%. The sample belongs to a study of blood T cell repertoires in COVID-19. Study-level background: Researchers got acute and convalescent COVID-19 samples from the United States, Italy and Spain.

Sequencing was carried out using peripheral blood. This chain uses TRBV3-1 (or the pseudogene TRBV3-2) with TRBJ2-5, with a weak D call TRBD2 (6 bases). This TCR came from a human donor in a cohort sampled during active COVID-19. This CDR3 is CASRPSALQVAEQETQYF. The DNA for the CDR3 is TGTGCCAGCAGGCCTTCGGCGCTTCAGGTAGCGGAGCAAGAGACCCAGTACTTC.